This T cell receptor (beta chain) originates from a study of T cell repertoires in cytomegalovirus infection. Study-wide results and limits: Cumulative public TCR beta family frequency identified CMV carriers with the relevant HLA.

A single record per CDR3 protein comes from TCRdb applying MiXCR to the reads. There are about 180,000 distinct CDR3 sequences in the sample; 13% to 15% occur only once, and over 20% lies in the top ten. This clonotype was seen more than once but under ten times. Its target is not known. Germline V lookup: CDR1 SQVTM, CDR2 ANQGSEA. This CDR3 comprises 14 residues. Trimming removed 3 bases at V and 0 bases at J, with 8 bases between. Sequencing was performed on PBMCs. The chain joins TRBV29-1 to TRBJ2-2, with D perhaps matching TRBD1 (6 bases). The origin of this receptor is a human donor in good health (CMV status not recorded). Some clones in this sample may be carry-over from other donors' samples. The CDR3 spells CSVEGQANTGELFF. The CDR3 DNA is TGCAGCGTTGAGGGACAAGCGAACACCGGGGAGCTGTTTTTT.